There are a few counts of the clone carrying this T cell receptor beta chain. The data stem from a study of blood T cell repertoires in COVID-19. The method was immunoSEQ multiplex PCR; TCRdb's version includes in-frame clones alone and lacks a portion of them. The table lists about 150,000 clones, around 83% of them singletons. With V trimmed by 5 bases and J by 2 bases, 7 bases remained unmatched. The germline gives CDR1 SGHTA, CDR2 FQGTGA. This CDR3 has 16 amino acids. The rearrangement joins TRBV7-3 to TRBJ2-7; 12 bases are a match to TRBD2. Material: peripheral blood. This TCR derives from a woman aged 60-75 years with COVID-19, enrolled during active disease. Here the CDR3 reads CASSPPTSGRPYEQYF. The CDR3 coding sequence is TGTGCCAGCAGCCCTCCGACTAGCGGGAGACCCTACGAGCAGTACTTC. The full variable domain, completed using reference TRBV7-3 and TRBJ2-7, is GAGVSQTPSNKVTEKGKYVELRCDPISGHTALYWYRQSLGQGPEFLIYFQGTGAADDSGLPNDRFFAVRPEGSVSTLKIQRTERGDSAVYLCASSPPTSGRPYEQYFGPGTRLTVT.